The 17 T cell receptor beta chains below were found in one sample sequenced in a study of T cell responses to AZD1222 COVID-19 vaccine. Sequencing was performed with immunoSEQ multiplex PCR; in TCRdb, only in-frame clones are kept and a portion is missing. The table has around 150,000 clones, approximately 90% seen once; the top ten hold 1.1% to 1.5%. The sequenced sample was peripheral blood, obtained on day 0 of AZD1222 vaccination. Receptor source: an adult in good health.

V is TRBV18 and J is TRBJ2-1, with TRBD2 as a possible D gene (7 bases). The V and J ends lost 1 base and 5 bases respectively, with 12 bases between them. The CDR3 is 15 residues long. Germline CDR1 reads KGHSH; CDR2 reads LQKENI. The CDR3 DNA reads as TGTGCCAGCTCACCACGGGGGGGGCGTAACAATGAGCAGTTCTTC. This codes for CASSPRGGRNNEQFF.

The rearrangement joins TRBV29-1 to TRBJ1-5; no clear D. CDR3 size: 13 residues. Per germline, CDR1 SQVTM and CDR2 ANQGSEA. Trimming pared 5 bases from V and 2 bases from J, leaving 10 bases between. The CDR3 sequence: CSVSSGGNQPQHF. The DNA for the CDR3 is TGCAGCGTTAGCAGTGGAGGCAATCAGCCCCAGCATTTT.

This chain links TRBV14 with TRBJ1-1; 11 positions agree with TRBD1. CDR1 and CDR2 (germline): SGHDN, FVKESK. The CDR3 runs 16 residues. V shed 3 bases and J 6 bases; nucleotides not matched to a gene: 9. The CDR3, as DNA: TGTGCCAGCAGCCAGGGGACAGGGGGGATTCTTTCTGAAGCTTTCTTT. It is translated as CASSQGTGGILSEAFF.

This chain connects TRBV3-1 (or the pseudogene TRBV3-2) to TRBJ2-7; D not certain. The CDR3 consists of 12 residues. Deletions cut 1 base from V and 6 bases from J, with 7 bases between. The germline gives CDR1 LGHDT, CDR2 YNNKEL (reference sequence). The CDR3 is CASSQGGIEQYF. Here the CDR3 DNA reads TGTGCCAGCAGCCAAGGAGGAATCGAGCAGTACTTC.

The V and J genes are TRBV5-4 and TRBJ2-7; D unresolved. Trimming shortened V by 4 bases and J by 2 bases, and 10 bases separated the two germline ends. CDR3 length equals 13 residues. The germline CDR1 and CDR2 sequences are SGHNT and YYREEE (reference sequence). For the CDR3, the DNA is TGTGCCAGCAGCCGAGGATCAACCTACGAGCAGTACTTC. Protein sequence: CASSRGSTYEQYF.

This chain uses TRBV28 with TRBJ1-1, with D perhaps TRBD1 (6 bases). The germline V and J ends were trimmed by 5 bases and 3 bases, with 13 bases remaining between them. Looked up from germline, CDR1 is MDHEN and CDR2 is SYDVKM. The CDR3 totals 14 residues. The CDR3 region has the DNA TGTGCCAGCAGTGCAGGGGAGGGGGACACTGAAGCTTTCTTT. This codes for CASSAGEGDTEAFF.

In this sample, this clone turned up once. V usage is TRBV19 and J usage is TRBJ1-4, with D possibly being TRBD1 (5 bases). The CDR3 length is 14 residues. From germline, CDR1 is LNHDA and CDR2 SQIVND (reference sequence). Trimming left V 6 bases short and J 5 bases short, with 13 bases between. CDR3 region: CASSWTRQNEKLFF. DNA for the CDR3: TGTGCCAGTAGCTGGACGCGACAGAATGAAAAACTGTTTTTT.

V and J are TRBV28 and TRBJ1-5; TRBD1 aligns across 11 bases. V lost 5 bases and J lost 6; bases outside the gene matches: 6. Germline CDR1 reads MDHEN; CDR2 reads SYDVKM. This CDR3 has 15 residues. The CDR3 bases are TGTGCCAGCAGTACGGGACAGGGGGATACTCAGCCCCAGCATTTT. Translated, it gives CASSTGQGDTQPQHF.

V is TRBV2 and J is TRBJ2-7, with 9 bases lining up with TRBD1. This CDR3 is built from 14 residues. Germline values: CDR1 SNHLY, CDR2 FYNNEI. V lost 5 bases and J lost 5; bases outside the gene matches: 7. CDR3 sequence (DNA): TGTGCCAGCAGTTTGGGGACAGGGTGGGACGAGCAGTACTTC. Protein sequence: CASSLGTGWDEQYF.

The rearrangement joins TRBV30 to TRBJ1-1, with 9 positions matching TRBD1. CDR1 is GTSNPN and CDR2 is SVGIG in the germline V gene (reference sequence). CDR3 length: 13 residues. The trim removed 5 bases at V and 4 bases at J, leaving 5 bases unmatched. The CDR3 reads CAWGDRVGTEAFF. The CDR3 nucleotides read TGTGCCTGGGGGGACAGGGTTGGCACTGAAGCTTTCTTT.

This sequence joins TRBV6-1 and TRBJ1-4; tentative D call: TRBD1 (5 bases). V was shortened by 0 bases and J by 10 bases, with 9 bases between the two germline ends. CDR1 and CDR2 from the germline V gene are MNHNS and SASEGT. CDR3 length equals 13 residues. CDR3 protein: CASSEAEQGKLFF. In DNA, the CDR3 is TGTGCCAGCAGTGAAGCGGAGCAGGGAAAACTGTTTTTT.

J is TRBJ2-7 and V is TRBV19; no clear D. Germline V CDR1 and CDR2: LNHDA, SQIVND (reference sequence). CDR3 length: 13 amino acids. V was shortened by 0 bases and J by 2 bases, with 5 bases between the two germline ends. CDR3 protein: CASSIELTYEQYF. The CDR3 nucleotides are TGTGCCAGTAGTATAGAGCTAACCTACGAGCAGTACTTC.

The J gene is TRBJ2-7, the V gene TRBV5-1; TRBD1 is a possible D gene (6 bases). V was cut by 4 bases and J by 2 bases, with 10 bases left in between. The germline gives CDR1 SGHRS, CDR2 YFSETQ. This CDR3 comprises 13 residues. In DNA, the CDR3 is TGCGCCAGCAGCCACCAGGGGACCTACGAGCAGTACTTC. Translation gives CASSHQGTYEQYF.

The chain has TRBV5-6 and TRBJ2-4; TRBD1 or TRBD2 may be the D gene (5 bases each). Trimming removed 6 bases at V and 3 bases at J, with 16 bases between. The CDR3 is 15 amino acids. Germline V gene data show CDR1 as SGHDT and CDR2 as YYEEEE. CDR3 sequence (DNA): TGTGCCAGCACCCAGGGAGAGGTCCGCAAAAACATTCAGTACTTC. Residues: CASTQGEVRKNIQYF.

The V gene is TRBV2, the J gene TRBJ2-3, with 9 nucleotides matching TRBD1. The length of the CDR3 is 17 residues. With 7 bases clipped from V and 4 bases from J, the junction kept 15 bases outside the gene matches. Per the germline V gene, CDR1 is SNHLY and CDR2 is FYNNEI. CDR3 nucleotide sequence: TGTGCCAGCATGGCCGGGACAGGGAACCGCTTCGCAGATACGCAGTATTTT. Protein sequence: CASMAGTGNRFADTQYF.

This chain uses TRBV6-5 with TRBJ2-4, with a possible D match to TRBD2 (5 bases). The CDR3 consists of 14 residues. CDR1 and CDR2 from the germline V gene are MNHEY and SVGAGI. Trimming stripped 6 bases from V and 0 bases from J, with 9 bases between. CDR3: CASSTGVAKNIQYF. The CDR3 DNA reads as TGTGCCAGCAGCACCGGGGTAGCCAAAAACATTCAGTACTTC.

This chain connects TRBV7-6 to TRBJ1-1, with 7 positions matching TRBD1. J lost 1 base, V lost 0 bases, and 5 bases had no gene match. CDR1 is SGHVS and CDR2 is FNYEAQ in the germline V gene. The CDR3 totals 16 residues. CDR3 amino acids: CASSLASGGRNTEAFF. DNA for the CDR3: TGTGCCAGCAGCTTAGCCTCAGGGGGAAGGAACACTGAAGCTTTCTTT. Full variable domain (outside the CDR3, taken from reference TRBV7-6 and TRBJ1-1): GAGVSQSPRYKVTKRGQDVALRCDPISGHVSLYWYRQALGQGPEFLTYFNYEAQQDKSGLPNDRFSAERPEGSISTLTIQRTEQRDSAMYRCASSLASGGRNTEAFFGQGTRLTVV.